The 13 T cell receptor beta chains in this list originate from one sample, sequenced in a study of PD-L1 blockade in urothelial cancer. This sample's time point: pretreatment peripheral blood. Method: immunoSEQ multiplex PCR; TCRdb's copy keeps in-frame clones and lacks some. The sample records some 43,000 clones, 80% being singletons. The sequencing used PBMCs, collected around atezolizumab (anti-PD-L1) treatment. These receptors all stem from a man in his sixties with urothelial cancer.

This rearrangement joins TRBV6-1 to TRBJ1-2; D might be TRBD1 (5 bases). In germline, CDR1 is MNHNS, CDR2 SASEGT. The ends were cut back, 1 base at V and 6 bases at J, with 6 bases in the middle. The CDR3 has 12 amino acids. The CDR3 DNA reads as TGTGCCAGCAGTGAAGGCAGGGATGGCTACACCTTC. Amino acids: CASSEGRDGYTF.

The chain carries TRBV25-1 and TRBJ1-4, with D perhaps TRBD1 (6 bases). Germline V gives CDR1 MGHDK, CDR2 SYGVNS. The CDR3 runs to 16 residues. Trimming pared 1 base from V and 4 bases from J, leaving 13 bases between. Here the CDR3 DNA reads TGTGCCAGCAGTGAATGGGGGGGGCAGGGTAATGAAAAACTGTTTTTT. This codes for CASSEWGGQGNEKLFF.

The genes are TRBV29-1 and TRBJ2-2; TRBD1 matches at 9 bases. With V trimmed by 4 bases and J by 1 base, 4 bases remained unmatched. The germline V gene encodes CDR1 SQVTM and CDR2 ANQGSEA. This CDR3 is 15 amino acids long. The CDR3 DNA reads TGCAGCGTTGGCCGACAGGGGGTGAACACCGGGGAGCTGTTTTTT. It is translated as CSVGRQGVNTGELFF.

The rearrangement links TRBV4-2 to TRBJ1-6; D might be TRBD1 (5 bases). The germline V and J ends were trimmed by 1 base and 6 bases, with 7 bases remaining between them. Germline CDR1 is LGHNA and CDR2 is YNFKEQ. This CDR3 comprises 14 residues. CDR3 DNA: TGTGCCAGCAGCCAAGGACAGTCTAATTCACCCCTCCACTTT. This translates into CASSQGQSNSPLHF.

The rearrangement joins TRBV7-8 to TRBJ2-2; TRBD1 matches at 7 bases. Germline V gene lookup returns CDR1 SGHVS and CDR2 FQNEAQ. V dropped 5 bases and J dropped 1; count of bases not matched to a gene: 7. The CDR3 extends over 16 amino acids. CDR3 region: CASSVRTGRNTGELFF. Here the CDR3 DNA reads TGTGCCAGCAGCGTCCGGACAGGCCGGAACACCGGGGAGCTGTTTTTT.

The V and J genes are TRBV5-4 and TRBJ2-1, with 11 bases matching TRBD2. Trimming at V came to 5 bases and at J to 8 bases, leaving 3 bases not matched to a gene. The germline CDR1 and CDR2 sequences are SGHNT and YYREEE (reference sequence). The CDR3 covers 13 residues. CDR3 region: CASSLAGGYEQFF. In nucleotides, the CDR3 is TGTGCCAGCAGTCTAGCGGGAGGTTATGAGCAGTTCTTC.

The chain is built from TRBV11-3 and TRBJ2-5; 8 bases align to TRBD1. The CDR3 length is 13 residues. Per germline, CDR1 SGHNT and CDR2 YENEEA. Losses at the gene ends were 5 bases for V and 5 bases for J; bases not matched to a gene: 4. The CDR3 region is CASSKRDRETQYF. The CDR3 DNA is TGTGCCAGCAGCAAAAGGGACAGGGAGACCCAGTACTTC. The full variable domain, with the rest looked up from reference TRBV11-3 and TRBJ2-5, is EAGVVQSPRYKIIEKKQPVAFWCNPISGHNTLYWYLQNLGQGPELLIRYENEEAVDDSQLPKDRFSAERLKGVDSTLKIQPAELGDSAVYLCASSKRDRETQYFGPGTRLLVL.

The rearrangement joins TRBV6-5 to TRBJ2-1, with 9 bases identical to TRBD1. Germline V gives CDR1 MNHEY, CDR2 SVGAGI. The V segment lost 7 bases and the J segment 12 bases; nucleotides outside the gene matches: 10. The CDR3 sequence is 13 residues long. CDR3 in DNA: TGTGCCAGCAAACCCGGGACAGGGCTCCGGCAGTTCTTC. Amino acids: CASKPGTGLRQFF.

In this sample, this clone turned up a few times. The CDR3 region is CASSPREVNYGYTF. The CDR3 nucleotides are TGTGCCAGCAGTCCTAGGGAGGTTAACTATGGCTACACCTTC. This chain links TRBV27 with TRBJ1-2; D is ambiguous. Germline loops: CDR1 MNHEY, CDR2 SMNVEV (reference sequence). The ends were cut back, 5 bases at V and 1 base at J, with 11 bases in the middle. The CDR3 has 14 residues.

The V gene is TRBV7-9, the J gene TRBJ1-6, with 11 nucleotides matching TRBD1. Per the germline V gene, CDR1 is SEHNR and CDR2 is FQNEAQ (reference sequence). The CDR3 totals 16 residues. The V gene end was trimmed by 4 bases and the J gene end by 9 bases; junction bases not matched to a gene: 8. The CDR3 region has the DNA TGTGCCAGCAGCTCGCGGACAGGGGGCGAAAGTTCACCCCTCCACTTT. Translating gives CASSSRTGGESSPLHF. The full variable domain, with the rest looked up from reference TRBV7-9 and TRBJ1-6, is DTGVSQNPRHKITKRGQNVTFRCDPISEHNRLYWYRQTLGQGPEFLTYFQNEAQLEKSRLLSDRFSAERPKGSFSTLEIQRTEQGDSAMYLCASSSRTGGESSPLHFGNGTRLTVT.

This chain connects TRBV28 to TRBJ2-7, with 8 positions matching TRBD1. The CDR3 totals 17 residues. After removal of 6 bases from V and 3 bases from J, the junction contained 16 bases not matched to a gene. Germline lookup yields CDR1 MDHEN and CDR2 SYDVKM. CDR3 in DNA: TGTGCCAGCAGCCTACAGGGGGGCAGCCTCCGTTACTACGAGCAGTACTTC. Translated, it gives CASSLQGGSLRYYEQYF. Full variable domain (missing parts from reference TRBV28 and TRBJ2-7): DVKVTQSSRYLVKRTGEKVFLECVQDMDHENMFWYRQDPGLGLRLIYFSYDVKMKEKGDIPEGYSVSREKKERFSLILESASTNQTSMYLCASSLQGGSLRYYEQYFGPGTRLTVT.

The table lists this clone with a few counts. The gene calls are TRBV7-6 and TRBJ1-2, with D perhaps matching TRBD1 (5 bases). CDR3 length: 14 residues. From germline, CDR1 is SGHVS and CDR2 FNYEAQ. The germline V and J ends were trimmed by 5 bases and 7 bases, with 17 bases remaining between them. CDR3 amino acids: CASSPTVGGVGYTF. The CDR3 coding sequence is TGTGCCAGCAGCCCGACAGTGGGTGGAGTTGGCTACACCTTC.

The chain employs TRBV9 and TRBJ2-1, with no clear D. This CDR3 region has 13 residues. Per germline, CDR1 SGDLS and CDR2 YYNGEE. The ends were cut back, 0 bases at V and 5 bases at J, with 6 bases in the middle. CDR3 sequence (DNA): TGTGCCAGCAGCGTAGAGCCCCACAATGAGCAGTTCTTC. Its translation is CASSVEPHNEQFF.